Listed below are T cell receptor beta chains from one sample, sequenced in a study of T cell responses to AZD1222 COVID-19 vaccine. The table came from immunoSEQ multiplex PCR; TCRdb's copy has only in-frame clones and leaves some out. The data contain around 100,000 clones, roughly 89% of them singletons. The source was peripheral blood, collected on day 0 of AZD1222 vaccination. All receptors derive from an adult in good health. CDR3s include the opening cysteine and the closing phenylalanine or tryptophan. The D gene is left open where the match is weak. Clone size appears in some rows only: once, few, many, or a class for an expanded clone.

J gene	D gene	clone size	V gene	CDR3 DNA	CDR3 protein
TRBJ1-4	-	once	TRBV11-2	TGTGCCAGCAGCTCTCTCCCGGACTCGGGGACCAATGAAAAACTGTTTTTT	CASSSLPDSGTNEKLFF
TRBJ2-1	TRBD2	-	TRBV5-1	TGCGCCAGCAGCTGGACTAGCGGGAGTCTTAATGAGCAGTTCTTC	CASSWTSGSLNEQFF
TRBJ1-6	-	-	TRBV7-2	TGTGCCAGCAGCTTAGATTATAATTCACCCCTCCACTTT	CASSLDYNSPLHF
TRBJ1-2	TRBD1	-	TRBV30	TGTGCCTGGAGTAAATCCAGACAGGGGGCTTATGGGTATGGCTACACCTTC	CAWSKSRQGAYGYGYTF
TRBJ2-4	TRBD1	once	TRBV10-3	TGTGCCATCAGTGAGTCTGGGGCAGGGGGCCCCAAAAACATTCAGTACTTC	CAISESGAGGPKNIQYF
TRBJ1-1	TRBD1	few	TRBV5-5	TGTGCCAGCAGAAACCGGGACAGGGGTTTTAATCTCGAAGGCACTGAAGCTTTCTTT	CASRNRDRGFNLEGTEAFF
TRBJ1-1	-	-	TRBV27	TGTGCCAGCAGTCAACCACAGGGACGGAGGACTGAAGCTTTCTTT	CASSQPQGRRTEAFF
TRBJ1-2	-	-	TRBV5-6	TGTGCCAGCAGCTTATCTCTCTCGGGCTACACCTTC	CASSLSLSGYTF
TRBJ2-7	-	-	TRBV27	TGTGCCAGCAGTTCTCAGGGGACGGAGCAGTACTTC	CASSSQGTEQYF
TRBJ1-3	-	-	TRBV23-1	TGCGCCAGCAGTCAATTGCTCCGGGGAAACACCATATATTTT	CASSQLLRGNTIYF